Listed here are 12 T cell receptor beta chains from one sample, sequenced in a study of response to subunit inactivated influenza vaccine. TCRdb recomputed calls from the RT-PCR reads with MiXCR, one row per CDR3 protein. The repertoire consists of around 850,000 distinct CDR3 sequences, with under 20% occurring once and the leading ten covering roughly 10%. The specimen was PBMCs from blood, collected about 5 days after vaccination. Receptors were obtained from a man between 45 and 60 years old who received an inactivated influenza vaccine.

Ten or more counts support this clonotype. The chain is built from TRBV5-6 and TRBJ2-7; D perhaps matches TRBD2 (5 bases). This CDR3 spans 16 amino acids. V was pared by 0 bases and J by 0 bases, with 13 bases between. Germline V lookup: CDR1 SGHDT, CDR2 YYEEEE. CDR3 residues: CASSLDGLRVSYEQYF. The CDR3, as DNA: TGTGCCAGCAGCTTGGATGGGTTGCGGGTCTCCTACGAGCAGTACTTC.

The chain couples TRBV20-1 to TRBJ2-3; 10 bases match TRBD2. The CDR3 is 17 amino acids. Germline-derived CDR1 and CDR2 are DFQATT and SNEGSKA (reference sequence). V shed 1 base, J shed 5 bases, and the junction held 12 bases outside the gene matches. DNA for the CDR3: TGCAGTGCTAGAGGCGGGGCTAGCGGGAGTGGGGTAGATACGCAGTATTTT. The encoded protein is CSARGGASGSGVDTQYF.

There are many counts of this clonotype. CDR3 coding DNA: TGTGCCAGCAAGGGCACCGGGGAGCTGTTTTTT. Its protein product is CASKGTGELFF. This chain joins TRBV28 and TRBJ2-2; D gene uncertain. This CDR3 comprises 11 residues. In germline, CDR1 is MDHEN, CDR2 SYDVKM. The V gene lost 7 bases and the J gene lost 4 bases, with 4 bases spanning the gap.

The J gene is TRBJ2-1, the V gene TRBV20-1, with TRBD2 matching 7 bases. CDR1 is DFQATT and CDR2 is SNEGSKA in the germline V gene (reference sequence). CDR3 length equals 14 residues. Trimming removed 6 bases from V and 1 base from J; junction bases left unmatched: 6. CDR3 in amino acids: CSATLASSYNEQFF. In DNA form, the CDR3 reads TGCAGTGCCACACTAGCGTCGTCCTACAATGAGCAGTTCTTC.

This rearrangement joins TRBV24-1 to TRBJ2-3; D gene ambiguous. Trimming took off 6 bases at V and 6 bases at J, with 12 bases between the two ends. The CDR3 sequence is 13 residues long. Germline values: CDR1 KGHDR, CDR2 SFDVKD. The CDR3 bases are TGTGCCACCAGTTCCCCGGCCGGGGATACGCAGTATTTT. It codes for CATSSPAGDTQYF.

A few counts support this clonotype. The rearrangement uses TRBV20-1 and TRBJ2-1; TRBD2 matches 7 bases. Germline V gene data show CDR1 as DFQATT and CDR2 as SNEGSKA (reference sequence). This CDR3 comprises 14 residues. Trimming removed 5 bases from V and 7 bases from J; junction bases left unmatched: 11. The CDR3 DNA reads TGCAGTGCTCCACGGACTAGTTCGGGGAATGAGCAGTTCTTC. This encodes CSAPRTSSGNEQFF.

J is TRBJ2-4 and V is TRBV5-1; 8 bases fit TRBD2. The V gene's germline CDR1 is SGHRS and CDR2 YFSETQ. This CDR3 region has 15 residues. The V and J ends lost 2 bases and 1 base, in that order; junction bases with no gene match: 2. The CDR3 is CASSLPSGAKNIQYF. The DNA for the CDR3 is TGCGCCAGCAGCTTACCTAGCGGGGCCAAAAACATTCAGTACTTC.

The chain carries TRBV28 and TRBJ2-5; D remains unclear. The CDR3 has 12 amino acids. Per the germline V gene, CDR1 is MDHEN and CDR2 is SYDVKM. V was shortened by 7 bases and J by 3 bases, with 9 bases between the two germline ends. CDR3 sequence (DNA): TGTGCCAGCATTGGGTTTGAAGAGACCCAGTACTTC. Its protein is CASIGFEETQYF.

This clonotype was detected a few times. This chain connects TRBV20-1 to TRBJ2-1; D might be TRBD2 (6 bases). V shed 0 bases and J shed 1 base, with 13 bases lying between them. The CDR3 totals 16 residues. Germline loops: CDR1 DFQATT, CDR2 SNEGSKA (reference sequence). As DNA, the CDR3 is TGCAGTGCTAGAGACCCGGGGGTACTTTCCTACAATGAGCAGTTCTTC. It translates to CSARDPGVLSYNEQFF.

The chain recombines TRBV18 with TRBJ2-1, with TRBD2 as a possible D gene (6 bases). Trimming took 3 bases from V and 3 from J, leaving 12 bases between them. Germline loops: CDR1 KGHSH, CDR2 LQKENI. The CDR3 sequence is 15 residues long. CDR3 bases: TGTGCCAGCTCACCTAGGAGACTAGTCTACAATGAGCAGTTCTTC. This gives the protein CASSPRRLVYNEQFF.

The V gene is TRBV7-6, the J gene TRBJ1-4; D perhaps matches TRBD1 (5 bases). The CDR3 contains 16 residues. V was clipped by 5 bases and J by 3 bases, with 16 bases between them. The germline V gene encodes CDR1 SGHVS and CDR2 FNYEAQ. The CDR3 coding sequence is TGTGCCAGCAGCCCCCGGCGCGGGGGTCCTAATGAAAAACTGTTTTTT. Protein sequence: CASSPRRGGPNEKLFF. The complete variable domain, with remaining parts taken from reference TRBV7-6 and TRBJ1-4, reads GAGVSQSPRYKVTKRGQDVALRCDPISGHVSLYWYRQALGQGPEFLTYFNYEAQQDKSGLPNDRFSAERPEGSISTLTIQRTEQRDSAMYRCASSPRRGGPNEKLFFGSGTQLSVL.

This chain connects TRBV20-1 to TRBJ2-5; D is undetermined. CDR3 length: 13 residues. The V end lost 1 base, the J end lost 5 bases, and 11 bases lay between the germline ends. Germline V lookup: CDR1 DFQATT, CDR2 SNEGSKA (reference sequence). CDR3 DNA sequence: TGCAGTGCTAGAGCCACCCTGGCGGAGACCCAGTACTTC. Amino acids: CSARATLAETQYF.